Detailed here is one T cell receptor (beta chain). These data originate in a study of control samples from healthy donors and cancer patients. Repertoires were generated with immunoSEQ multiplex PCR, while TCRdb's copy carries only in-frame clones and drops some. The data show 110,000 to 150,000 clones, more than 80% seen once. Germline values: CDR1 LGHDT, CDR2 YNNKEL (reference sequence). The CDR3 consists of 15 residues. V was clipped by 3 bases and J by 5 bases, with 16 bases between them. The V and J genes are TRBV3-1 (or the pseudogene TRBV3-2) and TRBJ2-5; D is perhaps TRBD2 (7 bases). The specimen was blood. This receptor was identified in a man younger than 35 in good health. The CDR3, as DNA: TGTGCCAGCAGCCAGTTACGGGGGCGGGGGGAGACCCAGTACTTC. Translated, it gives CASSQLRGRGETQYF.